This entry is about one T cell receptor beta chain. Its antigen remains unknown. The CDR3 contains 15 residues. The germline V gene encodes CDR1 LGHNA and CDR2 YNFKEQ. The trim removed 7 bases at V and 4 bases at J, leaving 9 bases unmatched. These data belong to a study of glioma-infiltrating T cells. Study-level background: About one million peripheral T cells were targeted at about 4- to 11-fold coverage.

TCR alpha and beta CDR3 regions were amplified from RNA using iRepertoire nested multiplex PCR. TCRdb passed the multiplex PCR reads through MiXCR, listing each CDR3 protein once. The repertoire holds a few hundred thousand distinct CDR3 sequences, with around 38% as singletons. Overall study findings and caveats: Above-expected tissue-blood divergence occurred in all gliomas, most in low-grade ones. Only very few CDR3 sequences appeared in both tissue and blood. A blood CDR3 motif signature was depleted in highly divergent patients.

This clonotype originated in a human donor with low-grade glioma or glioblastoma, undergoing nonglioma brain surgery, or in good health (not recorded which). Sequenced sample: glioma tissue, nonneoplastic brain tissue, or PBMCs (not recorded which). V gene TRBV4-2 combines with J gene TRBJ1-1; TRBD1 agrees at 10 bases. CDR3 in DNA: TGTGCCAGCATCCATGACAGGGGGCCCGCCACTGAAGCTTTCTTT. Its protein is CASIHDRGPATEAFF.